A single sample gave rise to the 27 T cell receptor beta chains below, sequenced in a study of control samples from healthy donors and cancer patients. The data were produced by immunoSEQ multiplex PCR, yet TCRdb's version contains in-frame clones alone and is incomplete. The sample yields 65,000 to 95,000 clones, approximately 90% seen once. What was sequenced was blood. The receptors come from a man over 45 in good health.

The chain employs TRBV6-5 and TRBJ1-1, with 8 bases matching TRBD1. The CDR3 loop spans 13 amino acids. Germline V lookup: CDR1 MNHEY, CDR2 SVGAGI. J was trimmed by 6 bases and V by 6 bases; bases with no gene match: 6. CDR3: CASSIDRGPEAFF. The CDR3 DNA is TGTGCCAGCAGCATTGACAGGGGTCCTGAAGCTTTCTTT.

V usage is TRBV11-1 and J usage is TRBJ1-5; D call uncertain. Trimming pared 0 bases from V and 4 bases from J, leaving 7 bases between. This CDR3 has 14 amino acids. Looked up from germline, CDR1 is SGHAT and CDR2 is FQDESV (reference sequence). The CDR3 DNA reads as TGTGCCAGCAGCTTAGCCGGCATTAATCAGCCCCAGCATTTT. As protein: CASSLAGINQPQHF.

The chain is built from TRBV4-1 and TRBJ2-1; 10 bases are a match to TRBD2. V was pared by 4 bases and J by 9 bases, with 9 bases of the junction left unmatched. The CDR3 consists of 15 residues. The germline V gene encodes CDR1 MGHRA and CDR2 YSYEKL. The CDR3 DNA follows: TGCGCCAGCAGCCCCCGGGGTAGCGGGGGGACTGAGCAGTTCTTC. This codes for CASSPRGSGGTEQFF.

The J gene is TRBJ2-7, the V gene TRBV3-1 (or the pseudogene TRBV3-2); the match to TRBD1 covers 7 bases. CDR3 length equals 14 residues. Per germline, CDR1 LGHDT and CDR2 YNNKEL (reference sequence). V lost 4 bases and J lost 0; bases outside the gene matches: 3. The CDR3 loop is CASSPDRPSYEQYF. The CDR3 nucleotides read TGTGCCAGCAGCCCGGACAGGCCCTCCTACGAGCAGTACTTC.

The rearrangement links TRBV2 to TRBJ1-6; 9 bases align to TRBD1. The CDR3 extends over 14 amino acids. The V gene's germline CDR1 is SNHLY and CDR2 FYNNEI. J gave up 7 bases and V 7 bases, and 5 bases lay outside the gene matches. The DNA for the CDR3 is TGTGCCAGCAATCCGGGACAGGGAAATTCACCCCTCCACTTT. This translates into CASNPGQGNSPLHF.

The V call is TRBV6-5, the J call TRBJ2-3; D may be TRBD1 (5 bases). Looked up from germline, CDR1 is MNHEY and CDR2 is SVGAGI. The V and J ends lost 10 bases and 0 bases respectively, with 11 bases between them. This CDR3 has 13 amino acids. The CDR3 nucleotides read TGTGCCACAGGGTCGCATAGCACAGATACGCAGTATTTT. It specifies CATGSHSTDTQYF.

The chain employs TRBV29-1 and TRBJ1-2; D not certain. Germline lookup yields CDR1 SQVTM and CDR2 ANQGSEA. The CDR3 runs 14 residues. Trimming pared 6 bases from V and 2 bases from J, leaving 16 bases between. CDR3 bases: TGCAGCGTACCCCTTGAGACATTAAACTATGGCTACACCTTC. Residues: CSVPLETLNYGYTF.

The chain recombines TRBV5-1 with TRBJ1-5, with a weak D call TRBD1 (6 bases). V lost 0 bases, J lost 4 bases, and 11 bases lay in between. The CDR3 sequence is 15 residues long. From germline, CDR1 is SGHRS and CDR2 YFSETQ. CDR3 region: CASSLAGARNQPQHF. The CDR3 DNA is TGCGCCAGCAGCTTGGCAGGGGCCCGGAATCAGCCCCAGCATTTT.

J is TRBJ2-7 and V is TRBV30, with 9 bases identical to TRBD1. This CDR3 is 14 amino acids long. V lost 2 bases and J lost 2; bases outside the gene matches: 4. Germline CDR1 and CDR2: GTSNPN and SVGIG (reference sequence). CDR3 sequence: CAWSRDRVTYEQYF. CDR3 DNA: TGTGCCTGGAGTAGGGACAGGGTAACCTACGAGCAGTACTTC.

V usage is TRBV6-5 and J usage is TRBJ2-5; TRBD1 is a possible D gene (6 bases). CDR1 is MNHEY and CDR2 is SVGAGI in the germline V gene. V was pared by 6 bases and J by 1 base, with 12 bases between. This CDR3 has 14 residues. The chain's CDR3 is CASRRTASQETQYF. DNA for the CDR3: TGTGCCAGCAGAAGGACAGCCTCCCAAGAGACCCAGTACTTC.

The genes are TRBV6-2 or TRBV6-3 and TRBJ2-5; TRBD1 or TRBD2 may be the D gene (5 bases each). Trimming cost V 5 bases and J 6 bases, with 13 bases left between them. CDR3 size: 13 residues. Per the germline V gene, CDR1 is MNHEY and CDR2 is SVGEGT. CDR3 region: CASSGTATQTQYF. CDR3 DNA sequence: TGTGCCAGCAGTGGGACGGCAACTCAGACCCAGTACTTC.

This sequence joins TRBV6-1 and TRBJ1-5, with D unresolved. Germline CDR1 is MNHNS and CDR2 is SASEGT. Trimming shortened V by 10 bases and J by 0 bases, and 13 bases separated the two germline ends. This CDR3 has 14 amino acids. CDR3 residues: CATHDDYSNQPQHF. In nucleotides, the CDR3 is TGTGCCACCCATGACGATTATAGCAATCAGCCCCAGCATTTT.

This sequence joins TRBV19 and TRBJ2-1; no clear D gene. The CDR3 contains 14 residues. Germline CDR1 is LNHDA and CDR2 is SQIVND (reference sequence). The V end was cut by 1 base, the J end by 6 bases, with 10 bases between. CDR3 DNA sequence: TGTGCCAGTAGTATAGCGGCGGCCGGCAATGAGCAGTTCTTC. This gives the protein CASSIAAAGNEQFF.

The CDR3 DNA is TGTGCCAGCAGTTCCTATCCGCAGGGAGTAGGTTCACCCCTCCACTTT. It encodes CASSSYPQGVGSPLHF. The chain couples TRBV6-5 to TRBJ1-6, with D possibly being TRBD1 (5 bases). V dropped 4 bases and J dropped 9 bases, with 19 bases sitting between them. This CDR3 has 16 amino acids. CDR1 is MNHEY and CDR2 is SVGAGI in the germline V gene.

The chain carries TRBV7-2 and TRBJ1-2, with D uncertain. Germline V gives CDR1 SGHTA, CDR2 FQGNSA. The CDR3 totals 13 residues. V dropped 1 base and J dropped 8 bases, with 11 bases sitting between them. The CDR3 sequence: CASSLVQWNGYTF. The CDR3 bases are TGTGCCAGCAGCTTAGTTCAGTGGAACGGCTACACCTTC.

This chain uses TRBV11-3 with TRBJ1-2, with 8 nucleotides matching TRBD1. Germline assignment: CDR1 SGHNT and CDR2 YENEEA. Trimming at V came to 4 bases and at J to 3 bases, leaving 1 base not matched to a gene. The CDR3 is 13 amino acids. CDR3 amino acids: CASSSTGDYGYTF. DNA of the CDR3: TGTGCCAGCAGCTCGACAGGGGACTATGGCTACACCTTC.

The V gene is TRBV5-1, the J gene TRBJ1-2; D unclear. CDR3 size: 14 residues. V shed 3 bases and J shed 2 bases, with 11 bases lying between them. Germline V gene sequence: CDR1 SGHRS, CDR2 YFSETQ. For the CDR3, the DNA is TGCGCCAGCAGCTCGGCCGGATCAAACTATGGCTACACCTTC. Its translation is CASSSAGSNYGYTF. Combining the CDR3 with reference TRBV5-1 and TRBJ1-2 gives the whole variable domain KAGVTQTPRYLIKTRGQQVTLSCSPISGHRSVSWYQQTPGQGLQFLFEYFSETQRNKGNFPGRFSGRQFSNSRSEMNVSTLELGDSALYLCASSSAGSNYGYTFGSGTRLTVV.

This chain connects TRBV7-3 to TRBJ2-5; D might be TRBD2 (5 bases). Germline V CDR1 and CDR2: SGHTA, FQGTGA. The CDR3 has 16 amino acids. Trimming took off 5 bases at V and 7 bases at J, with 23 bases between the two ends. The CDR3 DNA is TGTGCCAGCAGCGGACTCGACAACGGCCGTCGATGGACCCAGTACTTC. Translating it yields CASSGLDNGRRWTQYF.

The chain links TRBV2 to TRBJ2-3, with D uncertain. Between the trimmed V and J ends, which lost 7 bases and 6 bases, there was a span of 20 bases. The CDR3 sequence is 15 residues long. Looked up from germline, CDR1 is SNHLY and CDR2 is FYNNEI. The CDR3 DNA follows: TGTGCCAGCAAGAAGCTGGTGCGAGATGGGGATACGCAGTATTTT. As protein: CASKKLVRDGDTQYF.

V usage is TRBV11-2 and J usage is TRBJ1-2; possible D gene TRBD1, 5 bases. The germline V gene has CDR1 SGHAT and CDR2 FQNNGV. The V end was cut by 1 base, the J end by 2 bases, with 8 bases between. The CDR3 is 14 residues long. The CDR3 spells CASSLAGSNYGYTF. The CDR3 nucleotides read TGTGCCAGCAGCTTAGCAGGGTCCAACTATGGCTACACCTTC.

This CDR3 is CASSQDPGVSYNSPLHF. CDR3 sequence (DNA): TGTGCCAGCAGCCAAGATCCGGGCGTATCCTATAATTCACCCCTCCACTTT. The chain is built from TRBV3-1 (or the pseudogene TRBV3-2) and TRBJ1-6; D gene uncertain. The germline V gene has CDR1 LGHDT and CDR2 YNNKEL (reference sequence). CDR3 length equals 17 residues. Trimming cost V 0 bases and J 1 base, with 10 bases left between them.

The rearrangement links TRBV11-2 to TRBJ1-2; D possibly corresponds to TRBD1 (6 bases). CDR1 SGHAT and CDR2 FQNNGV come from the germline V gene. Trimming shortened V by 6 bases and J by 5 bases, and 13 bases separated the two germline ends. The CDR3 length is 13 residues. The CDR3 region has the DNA TGTGCCAGCAGTTCAAGACAGGTTTATGGCTACACCTTC. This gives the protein CASSSRQVYGYTF.

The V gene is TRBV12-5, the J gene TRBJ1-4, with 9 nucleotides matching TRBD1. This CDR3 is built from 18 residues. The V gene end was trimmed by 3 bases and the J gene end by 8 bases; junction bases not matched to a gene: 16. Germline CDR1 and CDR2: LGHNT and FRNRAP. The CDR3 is CASGFPGTGMGIGEKLFF. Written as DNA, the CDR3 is TGTGCTAGTGGTTTCCCCGGGACAGGGATGGGGATTGGGGAAAAACTGTTTTTT.

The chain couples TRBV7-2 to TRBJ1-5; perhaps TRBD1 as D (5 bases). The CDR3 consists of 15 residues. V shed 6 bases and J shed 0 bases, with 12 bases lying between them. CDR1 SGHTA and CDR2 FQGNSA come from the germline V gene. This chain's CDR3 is CASSRGRASNQPQHF. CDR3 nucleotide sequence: TGTGCCAGCAGTCGAGGCAGGGCTAGCAATCAGCCCCAGCATTTT. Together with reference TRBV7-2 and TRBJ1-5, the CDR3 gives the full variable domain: GAGVSQSPSNKVTEKGKDVELRCDPISGHTALYWYRQSLGQGLEFLIYFQGNSAPDKSGLPSDRFSAERTGGSVSTLTIQRTQQEDSAVYLCASSRGRASNQPQHFGDGTRLSIL.

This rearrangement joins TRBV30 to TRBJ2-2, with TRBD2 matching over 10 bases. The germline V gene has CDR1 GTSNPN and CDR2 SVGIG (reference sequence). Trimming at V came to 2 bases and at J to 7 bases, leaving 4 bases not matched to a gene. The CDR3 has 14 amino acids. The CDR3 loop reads CAWSIAGGGGELFF. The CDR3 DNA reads TGTGCCTGGAGTATAGCGGGGGGCGGCGGGGAGCTGTTTTTT.

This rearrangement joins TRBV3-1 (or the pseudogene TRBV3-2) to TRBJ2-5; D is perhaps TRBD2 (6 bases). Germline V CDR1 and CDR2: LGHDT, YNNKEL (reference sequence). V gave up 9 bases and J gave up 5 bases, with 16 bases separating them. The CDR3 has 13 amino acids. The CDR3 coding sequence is TGTGCCAGTCGTGGGCGGGGTTCGGAGACCCAGTACTTC. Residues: CASRGRGSETQYF.

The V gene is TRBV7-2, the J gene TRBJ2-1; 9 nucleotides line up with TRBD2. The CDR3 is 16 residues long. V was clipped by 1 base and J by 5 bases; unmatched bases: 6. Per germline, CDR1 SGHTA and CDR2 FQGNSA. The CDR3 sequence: CASSLVWAGGNNEQFF. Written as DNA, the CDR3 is TGTGCCAGCAGCTTAGTCTGGGCGGGGGGGAACAATGAGCAGTTCTTC.